This paragraph reports one T cell receptor beta chain. TCRdb's copy holds only in-frame clones and misses some; the assay was immunoSEQ multiplex PCR. The table has some 720,000 clones, roughly 90% seen once. This sample was taken from a study of shared T cell receptors in the human thymus. Germline loops: CDR1 LGHNA, CDR2 YNFKEQ. Unmatched junction bases numbered 8, after V lost 4 bases and J lost 2 bases. The CDR3 extends over 19 amino acids. This same sample was also taken into another study, of human thymus T cells.

V gene TRBV4-2 combines with J gene TRBJ2-1; 16 bases fit TRBD2. Sequencing was done on a sample of thymocytes. The clonotype was recovered from a boy younger than two with a congenital heart defect. The CDR3 bases are TGTGCCAGCAGCCCCCGAGGGACTAGCGGGAGGGGGCCCTACAATGAGCAGTTCTTC. Translation gives CASSPRGTSGRGPYNEQFF.